Detailed here is one T cell receptor beta chain. Primed by a sample-barcoded 5' primer and a J-beta primer mix, a second PCR proceeded for 7 to 11 cycles. TCRdb reprocessed the 5' RACE reads via MiXCR and lists one record per CDR3 protein. The data show just under 900,000 distinct CDR3 sequences, with 25% to 30% seen just once and 15% to 20% held by the top ten. The sample comes from a study of blood T cells in healthy people across ages. The CDR3 has 16 amino acids. Germline V gene lookup returns CDR1 MGHRA and CDR2 YSYEKL. Trimming removed 0 bases from V and 4 bases from J, with 13 bases in between.

The specimen was blood. The chain has TRBV4-1 and TRBJ2-1, with D uncertain. This TCR was sampled from a woman of 80 years or more in good health. CDR3 nucleotides: TGCGCCAGCAGCCAAGAGAATGTTCCAGTGTACAATGAGCAGTTCTTC. It codes for CASSQENVPVYNEQFF.